What follows is one T cell receptor beta chain and its context. It has no known antigen specificity. Base qualities were left out, and no much larger clone turns up one base away. The donors were roughly 38 Caucasian individuals from Russia, aged about 6 to 95 years, who were systemically healthy. Around 10 milliliters of peripheral blood were drawn from each donor into EDTA-treated Vacutainer tubes. Ficoll-Paque density-gradient centrifugation was used to isolate PBMCs, with at least 6.5 million per sample. Total RNA was extracted from PBMCs with Trizol reagent, with at least 5 micrograms obtained per sample. Naive CD45RAhigh/CD27high T cell percentages were measured by flow cytometry on a PBMC aliquot from every donor. The CDR3 sequence holds 14 residues, the cysteine and phenylalanine included. The retained sequence is limited to the CDR3, 42 bases, with the frame set at the first base. Per the germline V gene, ENHRY is the CDR1 and SYGVKD is the CDR2. V and J lose 9 bases and 2 bases, and a span of 14 bases separates them.

The method behind the library was 5' RACE. The data were produced on an Illumina HiSeq 2500. A second 7 to 11 cycle PCR used a sample-barcoded 5' primer and a J-beta primer mix. Each TCR beta cDNA molecule received a unique molecular identifier from a template-switch 5' adaptor carrying 12 random nucleotides. Each sample yielded at least 2.5 million CDR3-containing paired-end reads. All of the RNA was converted into first-strand cDNA using the Mint cDNA synthesis kit, with a TRBC-specific oligonucleotide serving as the primer. After uracil-DNA glycosylase treatment, a first 18-cycle PCR used universal primers M1SS and BC2_uni_R on all cDNA. The authors processed their data as follows. Each sample was normalized by randomly selecting 1 million high-quality reads, each carrying a distinct molecular identifier. Instead of being binned into consensus sequences, reads that shared molecular identifiers were thrown out. MiTCR, with a Q25 quality threshold and the strictest error-elimination algorithm, was used for CDR3 identification, clonotype clustering and error correction. A nonparametric unseen species model with Euler transformation was used to estimate a lower bound on total TCR beta diversity. The public reads were run again by TCRdb, first through fastp at Q25 and then through MiXCR, and only productive beta chains were kept. Every distinct CDR3 protein forms one entry, paired with its most common genes and DNA. TCRdb, not the original authors, processed these V and J calls. The sample table shows approximately 880,000 distinct CDR3 sequences, and 40% to 60% are seen once. The ten most abundant clones make up over 10% of the sample.

These data belong to a study of blood T cells in healthy people across ages (dated by TCRdb to the mid-2010s). Background on the whole study: Template switching captured roughly one uniquely barcoded TCR beta cDNA molecule per two T cells in model experiments. The study measured age-related changes in TCR beta repertoire diversity using deep sequencing normalized with unique cDNA molecular identifiers. Donors were grouped into four age groups: young (average approximately 16 years), middle-aged (roughly 40), aged (about 60) and long-lived (just over 80). To avoid experimental bias, donors of different ages were distributed randomly across sequencing lanes. Two additional independent replicas of 1 million unique cDNA reads from the same blood draw were analyzed for two donors (one aged 18 to 30 and one aged 80 or older).

Here is what the overall study found, with its caveats: Estimates of total diversity based on one million sequenced T cells were considered lower bounds and underestimates. Observed TCR beta diversity correlated strongly with the percentage of naive T cells measured by flow cytometry. As age increased, observed TCR beta diversity per million T cells dropped in a roughly linear way, and a significant reduction was already evident by age 40. Since profiling was done on bulk unsorted PBMCs, naive and antigen-experienced compartments could not be conclusively compared. Because the CMV infection status of the donors was unknown, age-related changes in expanded clonotypes may potentially have been confounded. Compared with the aged group, more naive CD4+ T cells, fewer expanded clones and increased TCR diversity were shown by the long-lived group, suggesting age selection.

The chain links TRBV10-3 with TRBJ1-5, with the identity of the D gene unclear. This clonotype was sampled from a man aged 30-40 years in good health. Sequenced: blood. The CDR3 region: CAISFEGGNQPQHF. The nucleotide sequence reads as follows: TGTGCCATAAGTTTTGAGGGAGGCAATCAGCCCCAGCATTTT.